The 2 T cell receptor beta chains given below trace back to one sample, sequenced in a study of blood T cell repertoires in COVID-19. This table comes from immunoSEQ multiplex PCR, and its TCRdb copy is limited to in-frame clones, with some not included. In the table there are more than 150,000 clones, around 87% of which are singletons. The source material was peripheral blood. These TCRs come from a man aged 50-60 years with acute or convalescent COVID-19.

The chain couples TRBV14 to TRBJ2-5, with a possible D match to TRBD2 (7 bases). With 3 bases removed from V and 4 bases from J, the gap between germline ends came to 21 bases. Germline V gene lookup returns CDR1 SGHDN and CDR2 FVKESK. CDR3 size: 17 residues. The CDR3 spells CASSQVALAEGGETQYF. CDR3 sequence (DNA): TGTGCCAGCAGCCAGGTGGCCCTAGCGGAAGGGGGAGAGACCCAGTACTTC.

The sample holds one count of this clone. The chain combines TRBV29-1 with TRBJ2-1; the match to TRBD1 covers 9 bases. Germline assignment: CDR1 SQVTM and CDR2 ANQGSEA. This CDR3 contains 11 residues. V was pared by 8 bases and J by 7 bases, with 3 bases of the junction left unmatched. The CDR3 DNA sequence: TGCAGCTTTGGACAGGGGAATGAGCAGTTCTTC. It codes for CSFGQGNEQFF.